The 24 T cell receptor beta chains listed next were all sequenced from one sample in a study of glioma-infiltrating T cells. Amplification of TCR alpha and beta CDR3 regions from RNA used iRepertoire nested multiplex PCR. Each CDR3 protein is one row after TCRdb ran MiXCR on the multiplex PCR reads. The sample shows about 20,000 distinct CDR3 sequences, around 24% of them seen only once. Input material: glioma tissue, nonneoplastic brain tissue, or PBMCs (not recorded which). These TCRs come from a human donor with low-grade glioma or glioblastoma, undergoing nonglioma brain surgery, or in good health (not recorded which).

This clonotype was picked up a small number of times. The chain is built from TRBV5-8 and TRBJ2-1, with unresolved D. This CDR3 contains 15 residues. Germline lookup yields CDR1 SGHTS and CDR2 YDEGEE. Trimming left V 6 bases short and J 0 bases short, with 13 bases between. The CDR3 coding sequence is TGTGCCAGCATCAAAGACCGGAGCTCCTACAATGAGCAGTTCTTC. Amino acid sequence: CASIKDRSSYNEQFF.

The table lists this clonotype with a few counts. The V call is TRBV12-3 or TRBV12-4, the J call TRBJ1-5; D gene ambiguous. Trimming removed 5 bases from V and 4 bases from J, with 9 bases in between. The CDR3 length is 13 residues. CDR3 nucleotides: TGTGCCAGCAGTCTGGATCGAAATCAGCCCCAGCATTTT. It translates to CASSLDRNQPQHF.

The sample holds many counts of this clonotype. The J gene is TRBJ1-5, the V gene TRBV7-2, with D perhaps TRBD1 (6 bases). Germline-derived CDR1 and CDR2 are SGHTA and FQGNSA. The CDR3 has 15 residues. Trimming pared 5 bases from V and 6 bases from J, leaving 17 bases between. The CDR3 coding sequence is TGTGCCAGCAGCGCACAGGGTGGTGTGGGTCAGCCCCAGCATTTT. Translating it yields CASSAQGGVGQPQHF.

The V gene is TRBV11-2, the J gene TRBJ2-5; 9 bases align to TRBD1. The CDR3 contains 16 residues. V lost 7 bases to trimming and J lost 4 bases; unmatched junction nucleotides: 13. Germline V gene data show CDR1 as SGHAT and CDR2 as FQNNGV. CDR3 amino acids: CASTFERDRALETQYF. The CDR3 region has the DNA TGTGCCAGCACCTTCGAGCGGGACAGGGCTTTAGAGACCCAGTACTTC.

The table lists this clonotype with many counts. V is TRBV28 and J is TRBJ1-5, with a possible D match to TRBD1 (6 bases). CDR3 length equals 15 residues. The germline V gene encodes CDR1 MDHEN and CDR2 SYDVKM. V was pared by 7 bases and J by 3 bases, with 16 bases between. The CDR3 region is CASNLIQGANQPQHF. As DNA, the CDR3 is TGTGCCAGCAACCTGATACAGGGCGCCAATCAGCCCCAGCATTTT.

This clonotype was picked up many times. The rearrangement links TRBV2 to TRBJ1-1; the D is unclear. The germline V gene has CDR1 SNHLY and CDR2 FYNNEI. The CDR3 is made up of 14 amino acids. Trimming stripped 6 bases from V and 1 base from J, with 12 bases between. The CDR3 region is CASRARAGNTEAFF. The CDR3 DNA reads TGTGCCAGCAGAGCTCGGGCGGGGAACACTGAAGCTTTCTTT.

This clonotype was seen at least ten times. The chain carries TRBV24-1 and TRBJ2-2; a possible D gene is TRBD1 (6 bases). The ends were cut back, 6 bases at V and 7 bases at J, with 17 bases in the middle. There are 15 residues in the CDR3. The germline V gene has CDR1 KGHDR and CDR2 SFDVKD. CDR3 DNA: TGTGCCACCAGTTCTTCAGGGGCGCTTGGCGGGGAGCTGTTTTTT. Its protein product is CATSSSGALGGELFF.

The V and J genes are TRBV28 and TRBJ2-7; TRBD1 matches 7 bases. The J segment lost 4 bases and the V segment lost 3 bases, leaving 9 bases of the junction unmatched. The germline gives CDR1 MDHEN, CDR2 SYDVKM. The CDR3 covers 15 residues. CDR3 protein: CASSFSGGLNYEQYF. The CDR3, as DNA: TGTGCCAGCAGTTTCTCAGGGGGATTGAATTACGAGCAGTACTTC.

The rearrangement links TRBV29-1 to TRBJ2-3, with D maybe TRBD1 (6 bases). The germline V gene encodes CDR1 SQVTM and CDR2 ANQGSEA. CDR3 length equals 12 residues. Trimming removed 7 bases at V and 5 bases at J, with 13 bases between. The CDR3 spells CSAREQGDTQYF. Here the CDR3 DNA reads TGCAGCGCCCGCGAACAGGGAGATACGCAGTATTTT.

In this sample, this clonotype turned up many times. V gene TRBV20-1 combines with J gene TRBJ2-1, with D perhaps TRBD1 (5 bases). The CDR3 spans 13 residues. Germline V gene lookup returns CDR1 DFQATT and CDR2 SNEGSKA (reference sequence). Trimming shortened V by 0 bases and J by 6 bases, and 9 bases separated the two germline ends. The CDR3 DNA reads as TGCAGTGCTAGAGATGGGGCCCGCAATGAGCAGTTCTTC. It is translated as CSARDGARNEQFF.

This sequence joins TRBV11-1 and TRBJ2-7, with unresolved D. The CDR3 length is 13 residues. Looked up from germline, CDR1 is SGHAT and CDR2 is FQDESV (reference sequence). Trimming took off 0 bases at V and 2 bases at J, with 5 bases between the two ends. Written as DNA, the CDR3 is TGTGCCAGCAGCTTAGCGGTGACCTACGAGCAGTACTTC. It encodes CASSLAVTYEQYF.

Concerning this clonotype: A read error may explain this, as a much larger clone is one base away. The genes are TRBV3-1 and TRBJ1-2; D possibly corresponds to TRBD1 (5 bases). CDR1 and CDR2 (germline): LGHDT, YNNKEL (reference sequence). CDR3 length: 13 amino acids. The CDR3 DNA is TGTGCCAGCATCCAAAACCAGGGTGGAGGCTACACCTTC. The encoded protein is CASIQNQGGGYTF.

This chain links TRBV19 with TRBJ1-5; D is undetermined. V lost 7 bases and J 2 bases, leaving 9 bases between the germline ends. The CDR3 has 13 amino acids. Germline-derived CDR1 and CDR2 are LNHDA and SQIVND (reference sequence). CDR3 residues: CASMDRGNQPQHF. CDR3 bases: TGTGCCAGTATGGATCGGGGCAATCAGCCCCAGCATTTT.

Ten or more counts support this clonotype. The chain carries TRBV7-2 and TRBJ1-5, with a tentative D call TRBD1 (5 bases). Per the germline V gene, CDR1 is SGHTA and CDR2 is FQGNSA. Trimming removed 6 bases from V and 9 bases from J, with 15 bases in between. The CDR3 spans 13 residues. The CDR3 region is CASSKDTPLPQHF. The CDR3 nucleotides are TGTGCCAGCAGTAAGGACACGCCGTTGCCCCAGCATTTT.

The sample holds many counts of this clonotype. The chain is built from TRBV25-1 and TRBJ2-3; D gene uncertain. Germline V gives CDR1 MGHDK, CDR2 SYGVNS. The CDR3 totals 15 residues. With 2 bases removed from V and 2 bases from J, the gap between germline ends came to 11 bases. The DNA of the CDR3 is TGTGCCAGCAGTGAAGGGTACACACTCACAGATACGCAGTATTTT. It encodes CASSEGYTLTDTQYF.

This clonotype was seen ten or more times. The V gene is TRBV20-1, the J gene TRBJ2-3; 8 positions agree with TRBD2. Trimming removed 5 bases from V and 4 bases from J; junction bases left unmatched: 11. CDR3 length: 15 residues. CDR1 is DFQATT and CDR2 is SNEGSKA in the germline V gene (reference sequence). In DNA, the CDR3 is TGCAGTGCTGAAGGGTTTGGGACTAGTCCAGATACGCAGTATTTT. Amino acid sequence: CSAEGFGTSPDTQYF.

A note on this clonotype: One base away lies a much larger clone, so this may be a sequencing read error. V usage is TRBV7-3 and J usage is TRBJ2-2, with D tentatively TRBD2 (6 bases). The CDR3 length is 15 residues. CDR1 and CDR2 (germline): SGHTA, FQGTGA. CDR3 coding DNA: TGTGCCAGCAGCTTAACGGTGGCGCTCACCGGGGGGCTGTTTTTT. This gives the protein CASSLTVALTGGLFF.

This chain uses TRBV7-2 with TRBJ2-5, with 7 bases matching TRBD2. Trimming took 6 bases from V and 4 from J; bases not matched to a gene: 5. Looked up from germline, CDR1 is SGHTA and CDR2 is FQGNSA. The length of the CDR3 is 13 residues. This chain's CDR3 is CASRRTGGETQYF. The DNA for the CDR3 is TGTGCCAGCAGGCGAACGGGGGGAGAGACCCAGTACTTC. The complete variable domain, with remaining parts taken from reference TRBV7-2 and TRBJ2-5, reads GAGVSQSPSNKVTEKGKDVELRCDPISGHTALYWYRQSLGQGLEFLIYFQGNSAPDKSGLPSDRFSAERTGGSVSTLTIQRTQQEDSAVYLCASRRTGGETQYFGPGTRLLVL.

The chain uses TRBV28 and TRBJ2-2; D remains unclear. The CDR3 is 15 amino acids. Germline V gene data show CDR1 as MDHEN and CDR2 as SYDVKM. V was clipped by 2 bases and J by 0 bases, with 7 bases between them. DNA of the CDR3: TGTGCCAGCAGTTTACCGGGCGCGAACACCGGGGAGCTGTTTTTT. Encoded protein: CASSLPGANTGELFF. Full variable domain (rest looked up from reference TRBV28 and TRBJ2-2): DVKVTQSSRYLVKRTGEKVFLECVQDMDHENMFWYRQDPGLGLRLIYFSYDVKMKEKGDIPEGYSVSREKKERFSLILESASTNQTSMYLCASSLPGANTGELFFGEGSRLTVL.

In its sample, this clonotype was seen a few times. This chain connects TRBV7-2 to TRBJ2-5; the D gene is possibly TRBD2 (6 bases). Germline values: CDR1 SGHTA, CDR2 FQGNSA. CDR3 length: 14 residues. Trimming removed 5 bases at V and 1 base at J, with 11 bases between. Written as DNA, the CDR3 is TGTGCCAGCAGCCCGGACTACATCCAAGAGACCCAGTACTTC. Amino acid sequence: CASSPDYIQETQYF.

V gene TRBV18 combines with J gene TRBJ1-1; D is perhaps TRBD1 (6 bases). CDR1 KGHSH and CDR2 LQKENI come from the germline V gene. The CDR3 is made up of 12 amino acids. Trimming took 3 bases from V and 7 from J, leaving 9 bases between them. The CDR3 loop reads CASSPGQSEAFF. The CDR3 DNA is TGTGCCAGCTCACCTGGACAGAGTGAAGCTTTCTTT.

This chain uses TRBV11-3 with TRBJ2-1, with TRBD2 matching over 8 bases. The J segment lost 0 bases and the V segment lost 5 bases, leaving 3 bases of the junction unmatched. Looked up from germline, CDR1 is SGHNT and CDR2 is YENEEA. The CDR3 consists of 15 residues. CDR3 coding DNA: TGTGCCAGCAGCACCGGGACTAGCTCCTACAATGAGCAGTTCTTC. Amino acid sequence: CASSTGTSSYNEQFF.

There are many counts of this clonotype. This chain links TRBV5-4 with TRBJ1-1, with D hard to call. Deletions cut 0 bases from V and 6 bases from J, with 15 bases between. This CDR3 has 15 residues. Germline lookup yields CDR1 SGHNT and CDR2 YYREEE (reference sequence). The CDR3 loop reads CASSLEVGGRAEAFF. Written as DNA, the CDR3 is TGTGCCAGCAGCTTGGAGGTAGGAGGGAGGGCTGAAGCTTTCTTT. The full variable domain, in which reference TRBV5-4 and TRBJ1-1 provide the parts outside the CDR3, is ETGVTQSPTHLIKTRGQQVTLRCSSQSGHNTVSWYQQALGQGPQFIFQYYREEENGRGNFPPRFSGLQFPNYSSELNVNALELDDSALYLCASSLEVGGRAEAFFGQGTRLTVV.

With respect to this clonotype: This clone may be a read error of a much larger clone one base away. The chain employs TRBV12-5 and TRBJ1-5, with unresolved D. This CDR3 contains 15 residues. Germline V lookup: CDR1 LGHNT, CDR2 FRNRAP. For the CDR3, the DNA is TGTGCTAGTGGTTTAGGCCAGGAGTACAATCATCCCCAGCATTTT. It translates to CASGLGQEYNHPQHF.